This T cell receptor beta chain was identified during a study of blood T cell repertoires in COVID-19. Study information: Sites across the United States, Italy and Spain contributed samples from acute and convalescent COVID-19. Nucleic acid was either cDNA or gDNA, and it came from T cells, B-cell-depleted T cells, or PBMCs.

In germline, CDR1 is SGHRS, CDR2 YFSETQ. The CDR3 extends over 12 amino acids. V gave up 5 bases and J gave up 9 bases, with 12 bases separating them. As processed by the authors: Reference gene primers were amplified, and this amplification served to estimate nucleated cell counts. Some clones are missing from TCRdb's copy, which holds only in-frame ones; the method was immunoSEQ multiplex PCR. V and J calls and clone size follow that table, whereas D and trimming were derived from the DNA. Found here are 60,000 to 65,000 clones, 84% of them singletons; the top ten hold around 5.4%. This clonotype was obtained from a woman aged 55 to 70 with acute or convalescent COVID-19. Sequenced input: peripheral blood. The chain uses TRBV5-1 and TRBJ2-1; maybe TRBD1 (5 bases). The CDR3 protein is CASRGALGEQFF. The CDR3 nucleotides read TGCGCCAGCAGAGGGGCCTTAGGTGAGCAGTTCTTC.